What follows are 32 T cell receptor beta chains derived from one specimen sequenced in a study of identical twins. TCRdb reprocessed the 5' RACE reads via MiXCR and lists one record per CDR3 protein. The sample holds a few hundred thousand distinct CDR3 sequences, roughly 15% seen once. The same sample was also used in a study of yellow fever vaccine responses in identical twins.

Sequencing input: CD4+ T cells sorted from blood. The receptors originated from a woman in her late teens or twenties in good health.

The table lists this clonotype with many counts. The chain joins TRBV5-1 to TRBJ2-2; D remains unclear. This CDR3 region has 15 residues. V lost 1 base to trimming and J lost 1 base, with 8 bases between them. Germline lookup yields CDR1 SGHRS and CDR2 YFSETQ. The CDR3 nucleotides read TGCGCCAGCAGCTTGAGCGACGGGAACACCGGGGAGCTGTTTTTT. The encoded protein is CASSLSDGNTGELFF.

This clonotype was seen many times. J is TRBJ1-1 and V is TRBV12-3 or TRBV12-4; 7 bases align to TRBD1. The V and J ends lost 7 bases and 5 bases, in that order; junction bases with no gene match: 7. This CDR3 spans 13 amino acids. The CDR3 DNA is TGTGCCAGCACCAGACAGGGATCAACTGAAGCTTTCTTT. This codes for CASTRQGSTEAFF.

The rearrangement uses TRBV3-1 and TRBJ2-1; 10 bases map to TRBD1. Germline CDR1 and CDR2: LGHDT and YNNKEL (reference sequence). This CDR3 contains 17 residues. J was trimmed by 2 bases and V by 1 base; bases with no gene match: 5. CDR3 amino acids: CASSQARQGAPYNEQFF. CDR3 nucleotide sequence: TGTGCCAGCAGCCAAGCCCGACAGGGGGCTCCCTACAATGAGCAGTTCTTC.

In its sample, this clonotype was seen a few times. The chain employs TRBV20-1 and TRBJ1-5; TRBD1 is a possible D gene (5 bases). Germline V gives CDR1 DFQATT, CDR2 SNEGSKA (reference sequence). Trimming took 3 bases from V and 2 from J, leaving 11 bases between them. This CDR3 region has 14 residues. The CDR3 nucleotides read TGCAGTGCTAGCCCCAGGGTTGGCAATCAGCCCCAGCATTTT. Residues: CSASPRVGNQPQHF.

The V gene is TRBV18, the J gene TRBJ2-7; 13 nucleotides agree with TRBD2. V was clipped by 5 bases and J by 4 bases; unmatched bases: 5. This CDR3 has 15 amino acids. Germline CDR1 and CDR2: KGHSH and LQKENI. CDR3 sequence reads: CASSERLAGGYEQYV. The DNA of the CDR3 is TGTGCCAGCTCAGAGAGACTAGCGGGGGGTTACGAGCAGTACGTC.

This clonotype showed up just a few times. The gene calls are TRBV2 and TRBJ1-5, with TRBD1 as a possible D gene (6 bases). This CDR3 spans 14 amino acids. Germline V gene data show CDR1 as SNHLY and CDR2 as FYNNEI. The germline V and J ends were trimmed by 5 bases and 4 bases, with 12 bases remaining between them. CDR3 DNA sequence: TGTGCCAGCAGTACAGGACAGTTTAATCAGCCCCAGCATTTT. Residues: CASSTGQFNQPQHF.

This chain uses TRBV29-1 with TRBJ2-3; D unclear. V lost 2 bases and J lost 5, with 11 bases in between. Germline assignment: CDR1 SQVTM and CDR2 ANQGSEA. CDR3 length equals 13 residues. CDR3: CSVELGWRDTQYF. CDR3 sequence (DNA): TGCAGCGTTGAATTGGGTTGGCGAGATACGCAGTATTTT.

The chain links TRBV9 to TRBJ2-3, with a tentative D call TRBD2 (6 bases). The CDR3 has 14 amino acids. Trimming pared 3 bases from V and 8 bases from J, leaving 16 bases between. Germline V lookup: CDR1 SGDLS, CDR2 YYNGEE. CDR3 amino acids: CASSEVRRGGTQYF. The CDR3 DNA reads as TGTGCCAGCAGCGAGGTACGTCGGGGAGGTACGCAGTATTTT.

The chain carries TRBV20-1 and TRBJ2-7, with D unresolved. This CDR3 has 11 amino acids. The germline CDR1 and CDR2 sequences are DFQATT and SNEGSKA (reference sequence). V was cut by 3 bases and J by 3 bases, with 6 bases left in between. The CDR3 DNA is TGCAGTGCTAGGGGCAGCTACGAGCAGTACTTC. Protein sequence: CSARGSYEQYF.

The genes are TRBV6-2 or TRBV6-3 and TRBJ2-1; D unresolved. CDR1 and CDR2 (germline): MNHEY, SVGEGT. The length of the CDR3 is 17 residues. The V end lost 6 bases, the J end lost 7 bases, and 25 bases lay between the germline ends. The CDR3 bases are TGTGCCAGCAGCCCCGGACCGCCGGGCGGTGCTTGGAATGAGCAGTTCTTC. Protein product: CASSPGPPGGAWNEQFF.

This clonotype was seen more than once but under ten times. V is TRBV11-3 and J is TRBJ2-3; D may be TRBD1 or TRBD2 (6 bases each). V was trimmed by 6 bases and J by 6 bases, leaving 19 bases between them. The V gene's germline CDR1 is SGHNT and CDR2 YENEEA. The CDR3 contains 15 residues. The CDR3 spells CASRVRGLRGDTQYF. The DNA of the CDR3 is TGTGCCAGCAGGGTTCGGGGGCTTCGCGGTGATACGCAGTATTTT.

CDR3 sequence (DNA): TGTGCCAGTACCCATCGGGGGGGCCTCTACAATGAGCAGTTCTTC. Residues: CASTHRGGLYNEQFF. The chain recombines TRBV19 with TRBJ2-1; 8 nucleotides match TRBD2. The CDR3 extends over 15 amino acids. Germline loops: CDR1 LNHDA, CDR2 SQIVND (reference sequence). J lost 3 bases, V lost 7 bases, and 8 bases had no gene match.

This clonotype was seen more than once but under ten times. The chain couples TRBV28 to TRBJ1-5, with 9 bases fitting TRBD1. Germline V gene data show CDR1 as MDHEN and CDR2 as SYDVKM. Trimming at V came to 2 bases and at J to 0 bases, leaving 11 bases not matched to a gene. The CDR3 is made up of 19 amino acids. CDR3 in DNA: TGTGCCAGCAGTTTAGGGGAACAGGGGGCTGGAGGTAGCAATCAGCCCCAGCATTTT. Translated, it gives CASSLGEQGAGGSNQPQHF.

This chain uses TRBV11-2 with TRBJ2-5, with a possible D match to TRBD2 (5 bases). Trimming took off 5 bases at V and 4 bases at J, with 11 bases between the two ends. CDR1 is SGHAT, CDR2 FQNNGV, per germline. CDR3 length equals 13 residues. CDR3 nucleotide sequence: TGTGCCAGCAGCCGAGGGCATACAGAGACCCAGTACTTC. Translated: CASSRGHTETQYF.

This sequence joins TRBV20-1 and TRBJ2-7; TRBD1 or TRBD2 may be the D gene (5 bases each). The ends were cut back, 5 bases at V and 7 bases at J, with 18 bases in the middle. The germline gives CDR1 DFQATT, CDR2 SNEGSKA (reference sequence). The CDR3 runs to 13 residues. For the CDR3, the DNA is TGCAGTGCTGCCGGGACCCGAAATGGTGAGCAGTACTTC. It yields the protein CSAAGTRNGEQYF.

The chain employs TRBV28 and TRBJ2-3, with 7 nucleotides matching TRBD2. V gave up 6 bases and J gave up 2 bases; unmatched junction bases: 11. This CDR3 region has 16 residues. Germline V CDR1 and CDR2: MDHEN, SYDVKM. CDR3 DNA sequence: TGTGCCAGCAGACGCCGGGGAGCGGGACCCACAGATACGCAGTATTTT. It yields the protein CASRRRGAGPTDTQYF.

This clonotype occurred a few times. This chain connects TRBV11-3 to TRBJ1-1; TRBD1 matches at 7 bases. Germline V gene sequence: CDR1 SGHNT, CDR2 YENEEA. Trimming removed 5 bases from V and 6 bases from J; junction bases left unmatched: 3. The CDR3 totals 12 residues. CDR3 sequence reads: CASSPGTAEAFF. In DNA form, the CDR3 reads TGTGCCAGCAGCCCCGGGACAGCTGAAGCTTTCTTT.

This clonotype was recorded a few times. The chain joins TRBV20-1 to TRBJ2-6, with TRBD2 matching over 11 bases. Germline lookup yields CDR1 DFQATT and CDR2 SNEGSKA (reference sequence). The CDR3 covers 17 residues. The V and J ends lost 6 bases and 2 bases, in that order; junction bases with no gene match: 9. CDR3 sequence (DNA): TGCAGTGCCTCCAAACTAGCGGGGGCCCCTGGGGCCAACGTCCTGACTTTC. The encoded protein is CSASKLAGAPGANVLTF.

This clonotype was counted ten times or more. The CDR3 sequence: CASAGTSGYNEQFF. In DNA, the CDR3 is TGTGCCAGTGCCGGGACTAGCGGTTACAATGAGCAGTTCTTC. The chain uses TRBV9 and TRBJ2-1; TRBD2 aligns across 11 bases. CDR3 size: 14 residues. V lost 8 bases to trimming and J lost 4 bases; unmatched junction nucleotides: 5. Germline V gene lookup returns CDR1 SGDLS and CDR2 YYNGEE.

The genes are TRBV5-4 and TRBJ2-3, with 11 nucleotides matching TRBD2. CDR1 is SGHNT, CDR2 YYREEE, per germline (reference sequence). J lost 4 bases, V lost 2 bases, and 9 bases had no gene match. This CDR3 comprises 17 residues. As DNA, the CDR3 is TGTGCCAGCAGCTTTCGGCTAGCGGGAGGTACGTCAGATACGCAGTATTTT. It yields the protein CASSFRLAGGTSDTQYF.

This clonotype was detected only a few times. The chain carries TRBV5-6 and TRBJ1-1; D unresolved. Germline assignment: CDR1 SGHDT and CDR2 YYEEEE. V lost 1 base to trimming and J lost 2 bases, with 9 bases between them. CDR3 length: 14 amino acids. The CDR3 sequence is CASSLSGSNTEAFF. The CDR3 region has the DNA TGTGCCAGCAGCTTGTCGGGGAGTAACACTGAAGCTTTCTTT.

In its sample, this clonotype was seen many times. The chain uses TRBV12-3 or TRBV12-4 and TRBJ1-2; 9 nucleotides align to TRBD1. V was pared by 3 bases and J by 8 bases, with 4 bases of the junction left unmatched. This CDR3 contains 13 residues. The CDR3 bases are TGTGCCAGCAGTTTGGGGACAGGGTTCGGCTACACCTTC. The encoded protein is CASSLGTGFGYTF.

A few counts support this clonotype. The V and J genes are TRBV5-1 and TRBJ2-2; 9 bases are shared with TRBD1. This CDR3 comprises 16 residues. Germline trimming cut 0 bases from V and 8 bases from J; bases unmatched to any gene: 8. Germline assignment: CDR1 SGHRS and CDR2 YFSETQ. CDR3 protein: CASSLGKDRGRGELFF. In DNA form, the CDR3 reads TGCGCCAGCAGCTTGGGCAAGGACAGGGGTCGTGGGGAGCTGTTTTTT.

The chain has TRBV4-2 and TRBJ2-2, with 11 bases aligning to TRBD2. The length of the CDR3 is 16 residues. V lost 1 base and J lost 8; bases outside the gene matches: 6. Germline CDR1 is LGHNA and CDR2 is YNFKEQ. CDR3 in amino acids: CASSQGSGGAIGELFF. CDR3 coding DNA: TGTGCCAGCAGCCAAGGTAGCGGGGGGGCCATTGGGGAGCTGTTTTTT.

This clonotype was observed many times. This chain joins TRBV5-1 and TRBJ2-3, with 12 bases matching TRBD2. The V segment lost 3 bases and the J segment 0 bases; nucleotides outside the gene matches: 8. CDR3 length equals 18 residues. Germline-derived CDR1 and CDR2 are SGHRS and YFSETQ. Written as DNA, the CDR3 is TGCGCCAGCAGCTCGACGGGACTAGCGGGTTTTAGCACAGATACGCAGTATTTT. It codes for CASSSTGLAGFSTDTQYF.

V is TRBV27 and J is TRBJ2-7; D perhaps matches TRBD1 (5 bases). The CDR3 sequence is 15 residues long. V was pared by 5 bases and J by 3 bases, with 17 bases between. From germline, CDR1 is MNHEY and CDR2 SMNVEV (reference sequence). CDR3 in DNA: TGTGCCAGCAGTCCACGACAGTTTTCAGGCTACGAGCAGTACTTC. The encoded protein is CASSPRQFSGYEQYF.

This clonotype was detected many times. The chain uses TRBV12-3 or TRBV12-4 and TRBJ2-4; D might be TRBD2 (9 bases). The CDR3 covers 14 residues. V was shortened by 11 bases and J by 7 bases, with 21 bases between the two germline ends. CDR3 loop: CASGQGAGGNIQYF. The CDR3 DNA is TGTGCCTCAGGACAGGGAGCGGGAGGTAACATTCAGTACTTC.

J is TRBJ2-3 and V is TRBV5-1; no definite D call. The CDR3 loop spans 13 amino acids. Germline CDR1 is SGHRS and CDR2 is YFSETQ. V lost 0 bases and J lost 5, with 7 bases in between. The CDR3 sequence is CASSLADGDTQYF. CDR3 nucleotide sequence: TGCGCCAGCAGCTTGGCCGACGGAGATACGCAGTATTTT. The full variable domain, in which reference TRBV5-1 and TRBJ2-3 provide the parts outside the CDR3, is KAGVTQTPRYLIKTRGQQVTLSCSPISGHRSVSWYQQTPGQGLQFLFEYFSETQRNKGNFPGRFSGRQFSNSRSEMNVSTLELGDSALYLCASSLADGDTQYFGPGTRLTVL.

CDR3 nucleotide sequence: TGTGCCAGCAGTAAACAGGCTAACTATGGCTACACCTTC. Its translation is CASSKQANYGYTF. The chain recombines TRBV12-3 or TRBV12-4 with TRBJ1-2; D is perhaps TRBD1 (5 bases). CDR3 size: 13 residues. The germline V and J ends were trimmed by 5 bases and 0 bases, with 7 bases remaining between them.

This clonotype occurred many times. The chain recombines TRBV3-1 with TRBJ2-2; 11 bases are shared with TRBD2. In germline, CDR1 is LGHDT, CDR2 YNNKEL (reference sequence). The length of the CDR3 is 17 residues. The junction had 7 bases not matched to a gene; V was cut back by 4 bases and J by 3 bases. The CDR3 nucleotides are TGTGCCAGCAGCCTCTCGAGACTAGCGGGATACACCGGGGAGCTGTTTTTT. Its protein is CASSLSRLAGYTGELFF.

The chain has TRBV6-1 and TRBJ2-1; D is possibly TRBD2 (6 bases). This CDR3 comprises 15 residues. Deletions cut 6 bases from V and 4 bases from J, with 16 bases between. CDR1 is MNHNS and CDR2 is SASEGT in the germline V gene. The CDR3 loop is CASSSGGSAYNEQFF. In DNA, the CDR3 is TGTGCCAGCAGCTCCGGGGGTAGCGCGTACAATGAGCAGTTCTTC.

J is TRBJ2-1 and V is TRBV28; D gene unclear. The CDR3 length is 14 residues. Germline V gene data show CDR1 as MDHEN and CDR2 as SYDVKM. The V gene lost 6 bases and the J gene lost 6 bases, with 15 bases spanning the gap. This chain's CDR3 is CASSLPPPVNEQFF. CDR3 nucleotides: TGTGCCAGCAGCCTCCCCCCCCCGGTCAATGAGCAGTTCTTC.